The clone carrying this T cell receptor (beta chain) was recorded only once. As yet, its antigen is unknown. The data derive from a study of cytomegalovirus exposure and HLA in healthy donors. Study results and limitations: Associated with cytomegalovirus, according to the listing, were about 160 TCR beta chains.

60 Vbeta and 13 Jbeta primers were used in PCR. The protocol was immunoSEQ multiplex PCR, while the TCRdb copy is restricted to in-frame clones and leaves out a portion. The top ten clones hold over 10% of a sample with 100,000 to 150,000 clones, 77% of them seen once. The V end lost 4 bases, the J end lost 4 bases, and 14 bases lay between the germline ends. Germline V lookup: CDR1 SGHRS, CDR2 YFSETQ. This CDR3 contains 14 residues. V is TRBV5-1 and J is TRBJ2-5, with a weak D call TRBD2 (6 bases). The sequenced material came from PBMCs. The TCR was taken from a woman between 40 and 55 years old in good health and CMV-seropositive. The CDR3 region is CASSLSGSGETQYF. As DNA, the CDR3 is TGCGCCAGCAGCCTGAGCGGGTCCGGAGAGACCCAGTACTTC.